This T cell receptor beta chain is drawn from a study of T cell responses to AZD1222 COVID-19 vaccine. The table came from immunoSEQ multiplex PCR; TCRdb's copy has only in-frame clones and leaves some out. The sample carries 95,000 to 150,000 clones, 80% to 90% recorded once. Study-wide findings and caveats: Reports say nearly half of spike-specific TCRs go after unmutated variant regions.

Trimming stripped 5 bases from V and 7 bases from J, with 12 bases between. CDR1 and CDR2 from the germline V gene are MDHEN and SYDVKM. This CDR3 contains 13 residues. This clone has just one count. Its antigen remains unknown. The material was peripheral blood, obtained on day 0 of AZD1222 vaccination. This sequence joins TRBV28 and TRBJ1-5; no firm D call. This sequence originates from an adult in good health. The CDR3 region is CASSNTGVQPQHF. The CDR3, as DNA: TGTGCCAGCAGTAACACCGGGGTGCAGCCCCAGCATTTT.